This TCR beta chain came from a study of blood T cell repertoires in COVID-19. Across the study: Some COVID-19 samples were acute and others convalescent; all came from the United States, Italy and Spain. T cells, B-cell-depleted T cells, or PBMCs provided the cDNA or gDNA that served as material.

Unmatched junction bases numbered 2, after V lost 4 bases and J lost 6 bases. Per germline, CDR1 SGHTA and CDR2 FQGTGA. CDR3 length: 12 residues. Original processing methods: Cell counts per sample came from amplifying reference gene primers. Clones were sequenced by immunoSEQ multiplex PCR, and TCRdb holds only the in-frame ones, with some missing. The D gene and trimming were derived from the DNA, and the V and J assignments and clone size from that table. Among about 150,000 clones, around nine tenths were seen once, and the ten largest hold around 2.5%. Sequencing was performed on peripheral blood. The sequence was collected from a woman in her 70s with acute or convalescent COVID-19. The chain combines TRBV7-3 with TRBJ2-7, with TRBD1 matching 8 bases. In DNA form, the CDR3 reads TGTGCCAGCAGCTCAACAGGGGGCGAGCAGTACTTC. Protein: CASSSTGGEQYF.